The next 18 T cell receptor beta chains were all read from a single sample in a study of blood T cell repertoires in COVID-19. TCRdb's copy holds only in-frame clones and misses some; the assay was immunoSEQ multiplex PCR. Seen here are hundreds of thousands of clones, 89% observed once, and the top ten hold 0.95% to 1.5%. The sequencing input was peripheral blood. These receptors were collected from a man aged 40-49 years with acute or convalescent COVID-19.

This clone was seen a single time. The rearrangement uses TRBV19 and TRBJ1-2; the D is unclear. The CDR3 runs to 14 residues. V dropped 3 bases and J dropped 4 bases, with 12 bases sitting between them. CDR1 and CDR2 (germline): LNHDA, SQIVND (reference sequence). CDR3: CASSIGRRFYGYTF. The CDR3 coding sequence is TGTGCCAGTAGTATCGGACGGAGGTTCTATGGCTACACCTTC.

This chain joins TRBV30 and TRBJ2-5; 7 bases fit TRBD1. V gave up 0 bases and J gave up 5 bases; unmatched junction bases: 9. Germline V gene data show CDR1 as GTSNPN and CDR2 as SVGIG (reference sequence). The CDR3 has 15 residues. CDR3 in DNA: TGTGCCTGGAGTGTACCAACAGGGGCGGAGGAGACCCAGTACTTC. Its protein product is CAWSVPTGAEETQYF.

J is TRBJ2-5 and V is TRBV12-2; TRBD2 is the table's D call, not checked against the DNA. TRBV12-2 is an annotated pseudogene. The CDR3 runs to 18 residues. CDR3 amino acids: CASRLTFYGREKQETQYF. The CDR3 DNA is TGTGCAAGTCGCCTAACCTTTTACGGGCGGGAGAAGCAAGAGACCCAGTACTTC.

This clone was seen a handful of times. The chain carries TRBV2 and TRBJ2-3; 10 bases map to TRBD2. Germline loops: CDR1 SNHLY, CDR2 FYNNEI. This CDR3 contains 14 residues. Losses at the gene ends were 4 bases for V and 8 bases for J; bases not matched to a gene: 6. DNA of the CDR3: TGTGCCAGCAGTGCCAGTGCTAGCGGGAGTACGCAGTATTTT. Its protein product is CASSASASGSTQYF.

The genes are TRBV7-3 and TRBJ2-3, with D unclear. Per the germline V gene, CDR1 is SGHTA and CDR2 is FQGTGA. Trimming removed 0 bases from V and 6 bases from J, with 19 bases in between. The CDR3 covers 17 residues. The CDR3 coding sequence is TGTGCCAGCAGCTTAACGTATGAGTCCCCACCCGGGGATACGCAGTATTTT. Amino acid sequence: CASSLTYESPPGDTQYF.

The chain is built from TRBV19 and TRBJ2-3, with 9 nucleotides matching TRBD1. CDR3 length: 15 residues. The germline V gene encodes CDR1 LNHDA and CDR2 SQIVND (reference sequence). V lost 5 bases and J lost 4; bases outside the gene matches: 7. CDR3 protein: CASSAGTGSADTQYF. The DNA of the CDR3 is TGTGCCAGTAGTGCGGGGACAGGGAGTGCAGATACGCAGTATTTT.

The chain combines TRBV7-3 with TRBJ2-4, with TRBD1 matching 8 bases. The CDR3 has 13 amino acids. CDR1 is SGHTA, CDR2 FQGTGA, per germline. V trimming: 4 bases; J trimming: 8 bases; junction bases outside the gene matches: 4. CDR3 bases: TGTGCCAGCAGCTCAACGACAGGGGACATTCAGTACTTC. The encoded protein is CASSSTTGDIQYF.

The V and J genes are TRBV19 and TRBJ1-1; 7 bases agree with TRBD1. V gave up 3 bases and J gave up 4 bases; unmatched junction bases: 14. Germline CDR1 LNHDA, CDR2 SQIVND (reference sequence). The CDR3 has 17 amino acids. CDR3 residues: CASSIFLTGDGTTEAFF. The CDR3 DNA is TGTGCCAGTAGTATCTTTCTAACAGGGGACGGGACCACTGAAGCTTTCTTT. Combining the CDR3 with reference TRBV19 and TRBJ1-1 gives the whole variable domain DGGITQSPKYLFRKEGQNVTLSCEQNLNHDAMYWYRQDPGQGLRLIYYSQIVNDFQKGDIAEGYSVSREKKESFPLTVTSAQKNPTAFYLCASSIFLTGDGTTEAFFGQGTRLTVV.

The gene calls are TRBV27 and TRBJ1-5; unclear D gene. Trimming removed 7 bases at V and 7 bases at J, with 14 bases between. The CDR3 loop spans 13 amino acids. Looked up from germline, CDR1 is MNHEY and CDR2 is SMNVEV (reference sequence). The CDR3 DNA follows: TGTGCCAGCAAGGGCCCGGGGATGCAGCCCCAGCATTTT. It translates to CASKGPGMQPQHF.

CDR3 sequence (DNA): TGTGCCAGCTCACCACCAACTAGCGGGAGGGCCGGAGGGGACGAGCAGTACTTC. It translates to CASSPPTSGRAGGDEQYF. The rearrangement uses TRBV18 and TRBJ2-7; TRBD2 aligns across 13 bases. From germline, CDR1 is KGHSH and CDR2 LQKENI. The CDR3 spans 18 residues. V lost 0 bases, J lost 5 bases, and 10 bases stayed unmatched.

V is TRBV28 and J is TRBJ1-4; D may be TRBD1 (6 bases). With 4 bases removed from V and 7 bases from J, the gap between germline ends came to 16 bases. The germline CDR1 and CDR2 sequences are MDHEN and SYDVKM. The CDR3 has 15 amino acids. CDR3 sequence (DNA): TGTGCCAGCAGTTCCCCGGGGGGCATTCGTGAAAAACTGTTTTTT. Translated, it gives CASSSPGGIREKLFF.

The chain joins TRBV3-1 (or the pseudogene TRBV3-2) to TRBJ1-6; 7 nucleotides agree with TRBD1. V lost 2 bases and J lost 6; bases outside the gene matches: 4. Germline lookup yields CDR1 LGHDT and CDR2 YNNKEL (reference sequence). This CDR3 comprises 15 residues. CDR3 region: CASSQTGAVNSPLHF. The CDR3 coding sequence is TGTGCCAGCAGCCAAACAGGGGCGGTTAATTCACCCCTCCACTTT.

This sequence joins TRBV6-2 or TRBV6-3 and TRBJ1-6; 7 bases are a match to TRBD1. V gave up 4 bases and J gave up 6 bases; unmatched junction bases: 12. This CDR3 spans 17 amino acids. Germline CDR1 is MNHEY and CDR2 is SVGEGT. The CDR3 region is CASSFSSRDRINSPLHF. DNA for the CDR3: TGTGCCAGCAGTTTCAGCTCCCGGGACAGAATTAATTCACCCCTCCACTTT.

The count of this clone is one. The CDR3 coding sequence is TGTGCCAGCAGGCTAGGCGGCACCTACAATGAGCAGTTCTTC. Translating gives CASRLGGTYNEQFF. The rearrangement uses TRBV27 and TRBJ2-1; D is unclear. This CDR3 is built from 14 residues. Germline assignment: CDR1 MNHEY and CDR2 SMNVEV (reference sequence). V was trimmed by 6 bases and J by 2 bases, leaving 11 bases between them.

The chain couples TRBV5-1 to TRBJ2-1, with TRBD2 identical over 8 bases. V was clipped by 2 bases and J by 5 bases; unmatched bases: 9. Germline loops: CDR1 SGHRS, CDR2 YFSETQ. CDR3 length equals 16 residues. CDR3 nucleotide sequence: TGCGCCAGCAGCTTCCTCAGCGGGAGCGTCGACAATGAGCAGTTCTTC. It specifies CASSFLSGSVDNEQFF. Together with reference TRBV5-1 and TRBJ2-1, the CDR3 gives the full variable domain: KAGVTQTPRYLIKTRGQQVTLSCSPISGHRSVSWYQQTPGQGLQFLFEYFSETQRNKGNFPGRFSGRQFSNSRSEMNVSTLELGDSALYLCASSFLSGSVDNEQFFGPGTRLTVL.

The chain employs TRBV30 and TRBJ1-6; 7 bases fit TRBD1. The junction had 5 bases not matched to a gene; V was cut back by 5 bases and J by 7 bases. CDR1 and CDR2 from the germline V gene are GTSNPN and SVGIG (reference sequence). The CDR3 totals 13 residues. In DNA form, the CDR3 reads TGTGCCTGGGACAGGGCTGGCAATTCACCCCTCCACTTT. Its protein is CAWDRAGNSPLHF.

This chain's CDR3 is CASSTQNSYEQYF. In DNA form, the CDR3 reads TGTGCCAGTAGTACACAGAACTCCTACGAGCAGTACTTC. The chain has TRBV19 and TRBJ2-7; D uncertain. Germline V gives CDR1 LNHDA, CDR2 SQIVND (reference sequence). The CDR3 totals 13 residues. V lost 4 bases, J lost 0 bases, and 7 bases lay in between.

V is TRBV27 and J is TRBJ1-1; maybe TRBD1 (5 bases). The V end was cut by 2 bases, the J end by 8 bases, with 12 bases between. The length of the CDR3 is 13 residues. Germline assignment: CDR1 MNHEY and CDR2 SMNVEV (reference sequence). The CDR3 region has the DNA TGTGCCAGCAGTTTAAGCAGGGCGGGGGAAGCTTTCTTT. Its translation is CASSLSRAGEAFF.